Sequencing of this TCR beta chain was carried out in a study of CD8+ T cells in alopecia areata. Findings and limits, study-wide: Just one nonresponder means the tie between baseline CD8+ expansion and response stays uncertain.

Investigators isolated RNA and reverse transcribed it into cDNA to act as the sequencing template. The assay was immunoSEQ multiplex PCR, and TCRdb's table has in-frame clones only and misses some. The table has fewer than 15,000 clones, 68% seen once. CDR1 is SGHDN and CDR2 is FVKESK in the germline V gene. The V gene end was trimmed by 4 bases and the J gene end by 4 bases; junction bases not matched to a gene: 8. CDR3 size: 15 residues. Regarding treatment: oral pan-JAK inhibitor, 5-10 mg twice daily. Peripheral blood samples and lesional scalp punch biopsies were obtained from alopecia areata patients. For this clone: The target antigen is unknown.

The sequencing used skin, collected at week 4, from a patient treated with tofacitinib. The V call is TRBV14, the J call TRBJ2-5, with TRBD1 identical over 8 bases. This TCR derives from a human donor with alopecia areata. The CDR3 reads CASSPRRTGSETQYF. DNA of the CDR3: TGTGCCAGCAGCCCCCGTCGGACAGGGTCAGAGACCCAGTACTTC.